Below, 24 T cell receptor beta chains from the same sample are listed, as sequenced in a study of cytomegalovirus exposure and HLA in healthy donors. The primer mix had 60 Vbeta and 13 Jbeta primers. Clones were sequenced by immunoSEQ multiplex PCR, and TCRdb holds only the in-frame ones, with some missing. Of about 150,000 clones in the sample, approximately 68% were seen once. Sample: PBMCs. These receptors came from a man aged 60 to 75 in good health and CMV-seronegative.

The CDR3 reads CASSPGARDQPQHF. CDR3 bases: TGTGCCAGCAGCCCAGGCGCCAGGGATCAGCCCCAGCATTTT. V and J are TRBV7-9 and TRBJ1-5; D may be TRBD1 (5 bases). Trimming removed 5 bases at V and 5 bases at J, with 13 bases between. Germline V gene lookup returns CDR1 SEHNR and CDR2 FQNEAQ (reference sequence). This CDR3 contains 14 residues.

V gene TRBV5-1 combines with J gene TRBJ1-1, with D possibly being TRBD1 (6 bases). V lost 2 bases and J 5 bases, leaving 10 bases between the germline ends. The CDR3 is 13 amino acids. From germline, CDR1 is SGHRS and CDR2 YFSETQ. The DNA of the CDR3 is TGCGCCAGCAGCTTACAGGGAGAAACTGAAGCTTTCTTT. Residues: CASSLQGETEAFF. The full variable domain, completed using reference TRBV5-1 and TRBJ1-1, is KAGVTQTPRYLIKTRGQQVTLSCSPISGHRSVSWYQQTPGQGLQFLFEYFSETQRNKGNFPGRFSGRQFSNSRSEMNVSTLELGDSALYLCASSLQGETEAFFGQGTRLTVV.

This clone was counted only a few times. The chain employs TRBV30 and TRBJ1-5; 8 nucleotides agree with TRBD1. The CDR3 covers 13 residues. V lost 3 bases to trimming and J lost 10 bases; unmatched junction nucleotides: 8. Germline V gene sequence: CDR1 GTSNPN, CDR2 SVGIG (reference sequence). CDR3 coding DNA: TGTGCCTGGAGCTCGGGACAGGTCGAACCCCAGCATTTT. As protein: CAWSSGQVEPQHF. Full variable domain (remainder filled in from reference TRBV30 and TRBJ1-5): SQTIHQWPATLVQPVGSPLSLECTVEGTSNPNLYWYRQAAGRGLQLLFYSVGIGQISSEVPQNLSASRPQDRQFILSSKKLLLSDSGFYLCAWSSGQVEPQHFGDGTRLSIL.

V usage is TRBV7-3 and J usage is TRBJ2-3; maybe TRBD1 (6 bases). Germline values: CDR1 SGHTA, CDR2 FQGTGA. V was pared by 2 bases and J by 7 bases, with 10 bases between. The CDR3 length is 13 residues. DNA for the CDR3: TGTGCCAGCAGCTTAGGGGGCGGTTATACGCAGTATTTT. Translating it yields CASSLGGGYTQYF.

V and J are TRBV19 and TRBJ1-1; no definite D call. CDR1 and CDR2 from the germline V gene are LNHDA and SQIVND (reference sequence). The CDR3 is 14 residues long. The V gene lost 3 bases and the J gene lost 5 bases, with 13 bases spanning the gap. CDR3 DNA sequence: TGTGCCAGTAGTATTGAGCGGGCGCGGACTGAAGCTTTCTTT. The encoded protein is CASSIERARTEAFF. The full variable domain, rest sourced from reference TRBV19 and TRBJ1-1, is DGGITQSPKYLFRKEGQNVTLSCEQNLNHDAMYWYRQDPGQGLRLIYYSQIVNDFQKGDIAEGYSVSREKKESFPLTVTSAQKNPTAFYLCASSIERARTEAFFGQGTRLTVV.

CDR3 coding DNA: TGCGCCAGCAGCTTGGATACAGATAATGAAAAACTGTTTTTT. The encoded protein is CASSLDTDNEKLFF. The rearrangement joins TRBV5-1 to TRBJ1-4; D not certain. The germline V and J ends were trimmed by 0 bases and 4 bases, with 7 bases remaining between them. Looked up from germline, CDR1 is SGHRS and CDR2 is YFSETQ. The CDR3 spans 14 residues. Combining the CDR3 with reference TRBV5-1 and TRBJ1-4 gives the whole variable domain KAGVTQTPRYLIKTRGQQVTLSCSPISGHRSVSWYQQTPGQGLQFLFEYFSETQRNKGNFPGRFSGRQFSNSRSEMNVSTLELGDSALYLCASSLDTDNEKLFFGSGTQLSVL.

V is TRBV5-4 and J is TRBJ2-7, with D possibly matching TRBD1 (6 bases). Per the germline V gene, CDR1 is SGHNT and CDR2 is YYREEE (reference sequence). The CDR3 spans 15 residues. Trimming removed 0 bases at V and 4 bases at J, with 14 bases between. CDR3 amino acids: CASSLGSGVTYEQYF. The CDR3 region has the DNA TGTGCCAGCAGCTTGGGGTCAGGGGTTACTTACGAGCAGTACTTC.

This chain joins TRBV28 and TRBJ2-3; D is undetermined. The V and J ends lost 5 bases and 0 bases respectively, with 18 bases between them. Per the germline V gene, CDR1 is MDHEN and CDR2 is SYDVKM. The CDR3 loop spans 17 amino acids. The CDR3 loop reads CASSPRVGGASTDTQYF. DNA of the CDR3: TGTGCCAGCAGTCCTCGAGTCGGCGGTGCTAGCACAGATACGCAGTATTTT.

This chain joins TRBV5-1 and TRBJ1-2; the match to TRBD1 covers 8 bases. The CDR3 has 12 amino acids. Germline loops: CDR1 SGHRS, CDR2 YFSETQ. V was clipped by 4 bases and J by 6 bases; unmatched bases: 2. CDR3 bases: TGCGCCAGCAGCCAGGACAGGGATGGCTACACCTTC. Its translation: CASSQDRDGYTF.

This chain links TRBV4-3 with TRBJ1-2, with 8 bases fitting TRBD1. The CDR3 has 17 amino acids. The ends lost 2 bases at V and 3 bases at J; junction bases unmatched: 11. Germline CDR1 and CDR2: LGHNA and YSLEER. CDR3 coding DNA: TGCGCCAGCAGCCAAAAAAGATGGACAGGGCCCCACTATGGCTACACCTTC. Its translation: CASSQKRWTGPHYGYTF.

The V call is TRBV7-9, the J call TRBJ1-4; D is undetermined. Trimming pared 5 bases from V and 4 bases from J, leaving 20 bases between. CDR1 is SEHNR, CDR2 FQNEAQ, per germline (reference sequence). The CDR3 consists of 17 residues. CDR3 sequence (DNA): TGTGCCAGCAGCCCCATGTCCGGCGCAGGCCTTAATGAAAAACTGTTTTTT. Translation: CASSPMSGAGLNEKLFF. The complete variable domain, with remaining parts taken from reference TRBV7-9 and TRBJ1-4, reads DTGVSQNPRHKITKRGQNVTFRCDPISEHNRLYWYRQTLGQGPEFLTYFQNEAQLEKSRLLSDRFSAERPKGSFSTLEIQRTEQGDSAMYLCASSPMSGAGLNEKLFFGSGTQLSVL.

The rearrangement uses TRBV19 and TRBJ2-7; D unclear. Trimming stripped 3 bases from V and 2 bases from J, with 11 bases between. Germline V CDR1 and CDR2: LNHDA, SQIVND (reference sequence). The CDR3 sequence is 14 residues long. The CDR3 DNA reads TGTGCCAGTAGTATCGGCGGTCTTACCTACGAGCAGTACTTC. It specifies CASSIGGLTYEQYF.

The chain carries TRBV2 and TRBJ2-7, with TRBD2 matching 8 bases. V was clipped by 7 bases and J by 1 base; unmatched bases: 12. Germline V gives CDR1 SNHLY, CDR2 FYNNEI. The CDR3 spans 16 residues. As DNA, the CDR3 is TGTGCCAGCACCCCAGGGAGGCTAGCGGGTTCCTACGAGCAGTACTTC. It is translated as CASTPGRLAGSYEQYF.

This chain joins TRBV7-3 and TRBJ2-3; perhaps TRBD2 as D (5 bases). Trimming pared 0 bases from V and 2 bases from J, leaving 9 bases between. CDR1 SGHTA and CDR2 FQGTGA come from the germline V gene. CDR3 length: 15 residues. The CDR3, as DNA: TGTGCCAGCAGCTTAACGGGAGCCTTCACAGATACGCAGTATTTT. As protein: CASSLTGAFTDTQYF.

The V and J genes are TRBV14 and TRBJ2-7; no reliable D call. V was clipped by 1 base and J by 5 bases, with 12 bases between them. The germline gives CDR1 SGHDN, CDR2 FVKESK. This CDR3 is built from 14 residues. CDR3 amino acids: CASSQASPLDEQYF. The CDR3 bases are TGTGCCAGCAGCCAAGCAAGCCCGTTGGACGAGCAGTACTTC.

The CDR3 DNA reads as TGTGCCAGCAGCCCCGACAGGGAAGTTAAGCCCCAGCATTTT. Residues: CASSPDREVKPQHF. The rearrangement joins TRBV7-9 to TRBJ1-5, with 7 nucleotides matching TRBD1. Losses at the gene ends were 5 bases for V and 8 bases for J; bases not matched to a gene: 9. CDR1 SEHNR and CDR2 FQNEAQ come from the germline V gene (reference sequence). The CDR3 consists of 14 residues.

The gene calls are TRBV27 and TRBJ2-1, with 7 bases fitting TRBD2. The CDR3 runs 15 residues. Unmatched junction bases numbered 10, after V lost 4 bases and J lost 7 bases. Germline values: CDR1 MNHEY, CDR2 SMNVEV (reference sequence). In nucleotides, the CDR3 is TGTGCCAGCAGTTCGCTAGCGGCTGGCGGAAATGAGCAGTTCTTC. This codes for CASSSLAAGGNEQFF.

The gene calls are TRBV6-4 and TRBJ2-3; 9 nucleotides align to TRBD1. CDR1 and CDR2 from the germline V gene are MRHNA and SNTAGT. The trim removed 6 bases at V and 0 bases at J, leaving 4 bases unmatched. The CDR3 totals 15 residues. The CDR3 bases are TGTGCCAGCAGCCCCGGACAGGGGAGCACAGATACGCAGTATTTT. It translates to CASSPGQGSTDTQYF.

This clone has only one observation. The chain employs TRBV29-1 and TRBJ2-5; 15 positions match TRBD2. From germline, CDR1 is SQVTM and CDR2 ANQGSEA. The CDR3 extends over 15 amino acids. Losses at the gene ends were 6 bases for V and 5 bases for J; bases not matched to a gene: 7. The CDR3 sequence is CSVTRTSGRGETQYF. Written as DNA, the CDR3 is TGCAGCGTAACTAGGACTAGCGGGAGGGGGGAGACCCAGTACTTC.

As to this clone: The junction departs from germline at one end; a sequencing error may be responsible. This chain's CDR3 is CASSEARIGDF. The CDR3 DNA is TGTGCCAGCAGTGAAGCAAGGATAGGGGACTTT. This chain connects TRBV2 to TRBJ1-1; D might be TRBD1 (5 bases). Germline V CDR1 and CDR2: SNHLY, FYNNEI. CDR3 length equals 11 residues.

This chain links TRBV2 with TRBJ2-1; TRBD1 matches at 9 bases. The germline CDR1 and CDR2 sequences are SNHLY and FYNNEI. The V segment lost 3 bases and the J segment 8 bases; nucleotides outside the gene matches: 8. This CDR3 is 15 amino acids long. CDR3 sequence: CASSDRDRDGDEQFF. The DNA for the CDR3 is TGTGCCAGCAGTGACCGGGACAGGGATGGTGATGAGCAGTTCTTC.

The chain is built from TRBV28 and TRBJ1-1; TRBD1 agrees at 7 bases. This CDR3 comprises 14 residues. V lost 7 bases to trimming and J lost 8 bases; unmatched junction nucleotides: 13. Germline values: CDR1 MDHEN, CDR2 SYDVKM. The CDR3 DNA sequence: TGTGCCAGCATCCAAGCCACCGGGACAGCAGAAGCTTTCTTT. Translated: CASIQATGTAEAFF.

This clone was seen a few times. The V gene is TRBV11-2, the J gene TRBJ2-1; TRBD2 might be the D (6 bases). CDR3 length equals 12 residues. Trimming shortened V by 4 bases and J by 10 bases, and 11 bases separated the two germline ends. CDR1 and CDR2 (germline): SGHAT, FQNNGV. In DNA, the CDR3 is TGTGCCAGCAGCTATGTTAGCGGAGAGCAGTTCTTC. Protein: CASSYVSGEQFF.

CDR3 protein: CASSLFEGISEKLFF. CDR3 nucleotides: TGTGCCAGCAGTTTATTTGAGGGAATCAGCGAAAAACTGTTTTTT. This chain links TRBV28 with TRBJ1-4; no clear D gene. The CDR3 sequence is 15 residues long. Germline-derived CDR1 and CDR2 are MDHEN and SYDVKM. V was cut by 1 base and J by 8 bases, with 14 bases left in between.